The sample holds many counts of the clone carrying this TCR beta chain. The data originate from a study of response to subunit inactivated influenza vaccine. Trimming removed 4 bases at V and 4 bases at J, with 13 bases between. Germline CDR1 and CDR2: LGHDT and YNNKEL (reference sequence). The CDR3 covers 14 residues. MiXCR was run by TCRdb on the RT-PCR reads, yielding one entry per CDR3 protein. The table shows more than 450,000 distinct CDR3 sequences, with under 9% occurring only once. The chain combines TRBV3-1 with TRBJ1-1, with D unresolved. The sample consisted of PBMCs from blood, taken 23 to 25 months after vaccination. The TCR originated in a man aged 50 to 69 who received an inactivated influenza vaccine. The CDR3 loop is CASSLGSGSTEAFF. The CDR3 DNA reads as TGTGCCAGCAGCCTGGGATCGGGGAGCACTGAAGCTTTCTTT.